Below are 3 T cell receptor beta chains sequenced from a single sample in a study of cytomegalovirus exposure and HLA in healthy donors. The PCR employed 60 Vbeta primers together with 13 Jbeta primers. Only in-frame clones appear in the TCRdb table, and some are missing; sequencing was by immunoSEQ multiplex PCR. The table includes about 99,000 clones, roughly 80% detected once. Sequenced sample: PBMCs. Every receptor here comes from a woman aged 40 to 50 in good health and CMV-seronegative.

V is TRBV4-3 and J is TRBJ2-2; maybe TRBD1 (5 bases). Per germline, CDR1 LGHNA and CDR2 YSLEER. CDR3 length: 15 residues. The V gene lost 3 bases and the J gene lost 1 base, with 9 bases spanning the gap. The DNA of the CDR3 is TGCGCCAGCAGCCACCGAAGGGGGAACACCGGGGAGCTGTTTTTT. Its protein is CASSHRRGNTGELFF.

The V gene is TRBV27, the J gene TRBJ1-5, with 7 positions matching TRBD1. J gave up 0 bases and V 6 bases, and 5 bases lay outside the gene matches. CDR3 size: 15 residues. Germline CDR1 reads MNHEY; CDR2 reads SMNVEV (reference sequence). The CDR3 DNA is TGTGCCAGCAGGCCCAGGGGGGATAGCAATCAGCCCCAGCATTTT. This encodes CASRPRGDSNQPQHF.

In its sample, this clone was seen once. The V call is TRBV11-2, the J call TRBJ1-2; D is possibly TRBD1 (5 bases). Germline values: CDR1 SGHAT, CDR2 FQNNGV. The CDR3 totals 13 residues. V gave up 5 bases and J gave up 3 bases, with 10 bases separating them. This CDR3 reads CASSLKGDYGYTF. CDR3 nucleotide sequence: TGTGCCAGCAGCCTAAAAGGGGACTATGGCTACACCTTC.